This T cell receptor beta chain came from a study of blood T cell repertoires in COVID-19. Across the study: From T cells, B-cell-depleted T cells, or PBMCs came the material, which was cDNA or gDNA.

The CDR3 extends over 16 amino acids. The J segment lost 4 bases and the V segment lost 2 bases, leaving 1 base of the junction unmatched. Germline loops: CDR1 LNHDA, CDR2 SQIVND (reference sequence). The data were produced by immunoSEQ multiplex PCR, yet TCRdb's version contains in-frame clones alone and is incomplete. Of 350,000 to 450,000 clones in the sample, around 87% were seen once. The clonotype was recovered from a human donor in a cohort sampled during active COVID-19. V usage is TRBV19 and J usage is TRBJ2-2; 13 bases fit TRBD2. Sequenced input: peripheral blood. CDR3 sequence: CASSIRTSGGTGELFF. CDR3 sequence (DNA): TGTGCCAGTAGTATACGGACTAGCGGGGGCACCGGGGAGCTGTTTTTT.